These 25 T cell receptor beta chains originate from one sample sequenced in a study of vaccination effects on CD4 cells after COVID-19 (dated by TCRdb to between 2022 and 2023). Library construction relied on the immunoSEQ multiplex PCR assay. TCRdb took this table from immuneACCESS and kept in-frame rearrangements with V and J called. Such tables lack part of the clones; where checked against another copy, unresolved V genes explain under half of the gap, and the rest is unexplained. This sample lists about 17,000 clones; over 65% were detected once. 15% to 25% of the sample is in the top ten clones. The ViraFEST assay stimulated PBMC with viral peptide pools and then used TCR sequencing to identify antigen-specific CD4+ T cell clonotypes by expansion. After around 10 days of culture, CD4+ T cells were isolated with the EasySep CD4+ T cell isolation kit. Convalescent patients had PCR-confirmed SARS-CoV-2 infection between March and December 2020, before Alpha, Beta and Delta variants emerged in the United States. Each participant got two doses of an mRNA SARS-CoV-2 vaccine, either BNT162b2 or mRNA-1273.

For these TCRs, the target antigens are not known. Sequenced material: CD4+ T cells from PBMCs cultured with SARS-CoV-2 spike peptides, taken after COVID-19 vaccination. The cell subset or site label, read with the paper, signifies: SARS-CoV-2 spike overlapping peptide pool stimulation. The receptor source for this set is a human donor who had a prior SARS-CoV-2 infection.

This rearrangement joins TRBV4-2 to TRBJ2-2, with 10 bases matching TRBD2. The CDR3 is made up of 16 amino acids. V lost 11 bases, J lost 1 base, and 10 bases stayed unmatched. Germline lookup yields CDR1 LGHNA and CDR2 YNFKEQ. CDR3 region: CAAGRPSGRNTGELFF. The DNA for the CDR3 is TGTGCCGCGGGGCGGCCTAGCGGGAGGAACACCGGGGAGCTGTTTTTT.

The chain couples TRBV7-2 to TRBJ1-2, with TRBD1 identical over 7 bases. From germline, CDR1 is SGHTA and CDR2 FQGNSA. Germline trimming cut 4 bases from V and 4 bases from J; bases unmatched to any gene: 6. The CDR3 contains 14 residues. CDR3 DNA sequence: TGTGCCAGCAGCTACCTAGGGGGCAGCTATGGCTACACCTTC. It translates to CASSYLGGSYGYTF. Complete variable domain (other parts from reference TRBV7-2 and TRBJ1-2): GAGVSQSPSNKVTEKGKDVELRCDPISGHTALYWYRQSLGQGLEFLIYFQGNSAPDKSGLPSDRFSAERTGGSVSTLTIQRTQQEDSAVYLCASSYLGGSYGYTFGSGTRLTVV.

The rearrangement links TRBV12-5 to TRBJ1-1; D is ambiguous. CDR1 and CDR2 (germline): LGHNT, FRNRAP. This CDR3 spans 13 amino acids. V shed 1 base and J shed 3 bases, with 6 bases lying between them. In DNA form, the CDR3 reads TGTGCTAGTGGTTTGGAAGAGGACACTGAAGCTTTCTTT. The encoded protein is CASGLEEDTEAFF.

J is TRBJ2-3 and V is TRBV29-1; 12 bases are shared with TRBD2. The CDR3 covers 17 residues. With V trimmed by 7 bases and J by 0 bases, 11 bases remained unmatched. Germline CDR1 reads SQVTM; CDR2 reads ANQGSEA. The CDR3 DNA reads TGCAGCGGCGGGGGACTAGCGGGTTTTTCTAGCACAGATACGCAGTATTTT. Amino acids: CSGGGLAGFSSTDTQYF.

This clone was seen more than once but under ten times. This chain uses TRBV15 with TRBJ2-7; 10 bases line up with TRBD2. V gave up 7 bases and J gave up 7 bases; unmatched junction bases: 13. Looked up from germline, CDR1 is LNHNV and CDR2 is YYDKDF (reference sequence). The CDR3 length is 15 residues. As DNA, the CDR3 is TGTGCCACCACCCGCCTAGGGCTAGCGGGAGTGGAGCAGTACTTC. This translates into CATTRLGLAGVEQYF.

The J gene is TRBJ1-3, the V gene TRBV2; tentatively, D is TRBD1 (5 bases). The V end was cut by 6 bases, the J end by 4 bases, with 16 bases between. There are 15 residues in the CDR3. Germline loops: CDR1 SNHLY, CDR2 FYNNEI. The CDR3 region is CASSQGLESGNTIYF. The CDR3 DNA reads TGTGCCAGCAGCCAGGGTTTAGAATCCGGAAACACCATATATTTT. Complete variable domain (other parts from reference TRBV2 and TRBJ1-3): EPEVTQTPSHQVTQMGQEVILRCVPISNHLYFYWYRQILGQKVEFLVSFYNNEISEKSEIFDDQFSVERPDGSNFTLKIRSTKLEDSAMYFCASSQGLESGNTIYFGEGSWLTVV.

This clone rates as medium-sized. The J gene is TRBJ2-3, the V gene TRBV7-9, with D tentatively TRBD1 (6 bases). Germline loops: CDR1 SEHNR, CDR2 FQNEAQ (reference sequence). Trimming cost V 6 bases and J 5 bases, with 21 bases left between them. The CDR3 has 16 residues. In nucleotides, the CDR3 is TGTGCCAGCAGTGTTGGGGACAAAGGACGGAGAGATACGCAGTATTTT. This gives the protein CASSVGDKGRRDTQYF.

The V and J genes are TRBV6-4 and TRBJ1-6, with D perhaps matching TRBD1 (6 bases). CDR1 is MRHNA, CDR2 SNTAGT, per germline. Trimming removed 10 bases from V and 7 bases from J, with 14 bases in between. This CDR3 spans 13 amino acids. The CDR3 loop is CANPRGGNSPLHF. CDR3 DNA: TGTGCCAACCCGAGAGGGGGAAATTCACCCCTCCACTTT.

This clone is medium-sized by share. This chain uses TRBV18 with TRBJ2-7; the D gene could be TRBD1 or TRBD2 (6 bases each). The germline V gene encodes CDR1 KGHSH and CDR2 LQKENI. V was clipped by 0 bases and J by 3 bases, with 12 bases between them. The CDR3 is 15 amino acids. CDR3 sequence (DNA): TGTGCCAGCTCACCACCGGCCGGGGGCGGCTACGAGCAGTACTTC. It encodes CASSPPAGGGYEQYF.

J is TRBJ1-2 and V is TRBV9, with a possible D match to TRBD1 (5 bases). This CDR3 comprises 14 residues. V gave up 0 bases and J gave up 2 bases, with 8 bases separating them. Germline V gene data show CDR1 as SGDLS and CDR2 as YYNGEE. In DNA form, the CDR3 reads TGTGCCAGCAGCGTAGGGACATCCAACTATGGCTACACCTTC. This sequence encodes CASSVGTSNYGYTF.

This chain connects TRBV19 to TRBJ2-4, with D perhaps TRBD1 (6 bases). V dropped 4 bases and J dropped 2 bases, with 18 bases sitting between them. The germline CDR1 and CDR2 sequences are LNHDA and SQIVND (reference sequence). The length of the CDR3 is 17 residues. The CDR3 bases are TGTGCCAGTAGTACTCAAGGAACGACAGGACCCAAAAACATTCAGTACTTC. Residues: CASSTQGTTGPKNIQYF. Full variable domain (outside the CDR3, taken from reference TRBV19 and TRBJ2-4): DGGITQSPKYLFRKEGQNVTLSCEQNLNHDAMYWYRQDPGQGLRLIYYSQIVNDFQKGDIAEGYSVSREKKESFPLTVTSAQKNPTAFYLCASSTQGTTGPKNIQYFGAGTRLSVL.

This clone was seen a single time. V usage is TRBV2 and J usage is TRBJ2-7, with a tentative D call TRBD1 (5 bases). In germline, CDR1 is SNHLY, CDR2 FYNNEI. V was trimmed by 7 bases and J by 4 bases, leaving 14 bases between them. The CDR3 is 13 amino acids. CDR3 nucleotide sequence: TGTGCCAGCAACAGGTACCTAGGGTACGAGCAGTACTTC. Its protein product is CASNRYLGYEQYF.

This clone came up a few times. This rearrangement joins TRBV7-9 to TRBJ1-2; the match to TRBD1 covers 11 bases. CDR3 length: 13 amino acids. Germline assignment: CDR1 SEHNR and CDR2 FQNEAQ (reference sequence). J was trimmed by 8 bases and V by 6 bases; bases with no gene match: 5. The CDR3 is CASSRDRGVGYTF. CDR3 DNA sequence: TGTGCCAGCAGTCGGGACAGGGGGGTCGGCTACACCTTC. The full variable domain, completed using reference TRBV7-9 and TRBJ1-2, is DTGVSQNPRHKITKRGQNVTFRCDPISEHNRLYWYRQTLGQGPEFLTYFQNEAQLEKSRLLSDRFSAERPKGSFSTLEIQRTEQGDSAMYLCASSRDRGVGYTFGSGTRLTVV.

CDR3 DNA sequence: TGTGCCACCAGTGGGGGGACTGCGACTAGCGGGAGAGGGGAGACCCAGTACTTC. Translating gives CATSGGTATSGRGETQYF. J is TRBJ2-5 and V is TRBV24-1; TRBD2 aligns across 12 bases. J was trimmed by 5 bases and V by 5 bases; bases with no gene match: 14. CDR1 is KGHDR and CDR2 is SFDVKD in the germline V gene. CDR3 length: 18 residues.

J is TRBJ1-3 and V is TRBV9, with D uncertain. Trimming pared 3 bases from V and 4 bases from J, leaving 5 bases between. In germline, CDR1 is SGDLS, CDR2 YYNGEE. The CDR3 runs to 12 residues. In DNA form, the CDR3 reads TGTGCCAGCAGCGGACCGGGAAACACCATATATTTT. Its protein product is CASSGPGNTIYF.

The chain has TRBV5-6 and TRBJ1-1, with D uncertain. V was clipped by 1 base and J by 0 bases, with 10 bases between them. The CDR3 has 15 amino acids. CDR1 and CDR2 from the germline V gene are SGHDT and YYEEEE. CDR3 nucleotide sequence: TGTGCCAGCAGCTTGAAACAGCTATTGAACACTGAAGCTTTCTTT. Its protein product is CASSLKQLLNTEAFF.

The chain employs TRBV27 and TRBJ2-3; 14 bases map to TRBD2. Trimming cost V 5 bases and J 3 bases; bases outside gene matches: 10. CDR3 length: 18 residues. Germline V lookup: CDR1 MNHEY, CDR2 SMNVEV (reference sequence). This chain's CDR3 is CASSQRLAGGEGTDTQYF. CDR3 sequence (DNA): TGTGCCAGCAGTCAGAGACTAGCGGGGGGGGAGGGGACAGATACGCAGTATTTT.

The chain couples TRBV5-1 to TRBJ1-4; D remains ambiguous. The CDR3 has 13 amino acids. V was cut by 5 bases and J by 3 bases, with 8 bases left in between. Per germline, CDR1 SGHRS and CDR2 YFSETQ. The CDR3 protein is CASSRVANEKLFF. The CDR3 DNA follows: TGCGCCAGCAGTAGGGTGGCTAATGAAAAACTGTTTTTT.

The chain uses TRBV7-9 and TRBJ2-5; D not resolved. Germline V gives CDR1 SEHNR, CDR2 FQNEAQ (reference sequence). Trimming shortened V by 1 base and J by 9 bases, and 6 bases separated the two germline ends. This CDR3 has 11 amino acids. CDR3 sequence reads: CASSLGSAQYF. Written as DNA, the CDR3 is TGTGCCAGCAGCTTAGGATCGGCCCAGTACTTC.

V is TRBV6-1 and J is TRBJ2-7; 10 nucleotides agree with TRBD1. Germline CDR1 MNHNS, CDR2 SASEGT. CDR3 length: 15 amino acids. Unmatched junction bases numbered 4, after V lost 3 bases and J lost 2 bases. The CDR3 sequence is CASSDLGQGAYEQYF. The DNA for the CDR3 is TGTGCCAGCAGTGACCTAGGACAGGGGGCCTACGAGCAGTACTTC.

This clone was counted between two and nine times. The chain employs TRBV5-1 and TRBJ1-4, with 8 bases aligning to TRBD1. Germline lookup yields CDR1 SGHRS and CDR2 YFSETQ. Unmatched junction bases numbered 14, after V lost 4 bases and J lost 3 bases. The CDR3 covers 18 residues. The CDR3 coding sequence is TGCGCCAGCAGCCCCATGTCGGCAGGGGGCGGACCTAATGAAAAACTGTTTTTT. Translating gives CASSPMSAGGGPNEKLFF.

V usage is TRBV9 and J usage is TRBJ2-1; unclear D gene. Per germline, CDR1 SGDLS and CDR2 YYNGEE. The CDR3 length is 17 residues. V was pared by 3 bases and J by 9 bases, with 25 bases between. The CDR3 DNA reads as TGTGCCAGCAGCGCCCAACTGACCCCCCTGACAAAGGTTGAGCAGTTCTTC. Translated: CASSAQLTPLTKVEQFF.

The rearrangement uses TRBV18 and TRBJ2-2; 10 nucleotides align to TRBD2. The CDR3 is made up of 16 amino acids. Germline-derived CDR1 and CDR2 are KGHSH and LQKENI. V shed 0 bases, J shed 4 bases, and the junction held 2 bases outside the gene matches. The CDR3 protein is CASSPPSSGGTGELFF. The CDR3 DNA reads as TGTGCCAGCTCACCACCGTCTAGCGGGGGCACCGGGGAGCTGTTTTTT.

J is TRBJ2-7 and V is TRBV20-1; D gene ambiguous. Trimming shortened V by 7 bases and J by 6 bases, and 13 bases separated the two germline ends. From germline, CDR1 is DFQATT and CDR2 SNEGSKA (reference sequence). This CDR3 has 11 amino acids. The CDR3 bases are TGCAGTGTAGGGATGTGGGGCGAGCAGTACTTC. Translated: CSVGMWGEQYF.

The rearrangement joins TRBV23-1 to TRBJ2-7, with D perhaps matching TRBD1 (5 bases). TRBV23-1 is treated as an ORF (open reading frame) with a function not yet certain. This CDR3 is built from 20 residues. The V end lost 4 bases, the J end lost 7 bases, and 35 bases lay between the germline ends. CDR3 residues: CASSLLSVPQGPQIPGEQYF. Written as DNA, the CDR3 is TGCGCCAGCAGTCTCCTCTCGGTCCCCCAGGGTCCTCAGATCCCTGGAGAGCAGTACTTC.